This T cell receptor beta chain was identified during a study of T cell repertoires in urothelial bladder cancer. The V and J ends lost 5 bases and 1 base, in that order; junction bases with no gene match: 4. This CDR3 has 15 amino acids. Germline V gene data show CDR1 as MNHEY and CDR2 as SMNVEV (reference sequence). Measured with immunoSEQ multiplex PCR; TCRdb has only the in-frame clones, and not every one. This sample has a few thousand clones, with about 75% found just once. Study results and limitations: Infiltrating lymphocytes: median around 2% in carcinoma versus 10% to 15% in benign specimens. A single clone reached 2% to 2.5% in benign versus up to roughly 17% in carcinoma.

On this clone: Its antigen is unidentified.

This TCR derives from a human donor with urothelial carcinoma. Sequencing was carried out using tumor-infiltrating cells from bladder cancer. The chain couples TRBV27 to TRBJ1-3; 8 bases match TRBD1. The CDR3 protein is CASSLRQGSGNTIYF. The CDR3 bases are TGTGCCAGCAGTCTCCGACAGGGGTCTGGAAACACCATATATTTT.